The T cell receptor (beta chain) described here comes from a study of OX40 agonist ivuxolimab in advanced cancers. Study background: In this trial design, patients received ivuxolimab intravenously at 0.01 to 10 mg/kg every 2 weeks. Hepatocellular carcinoma, melanoma, renal cell or head and neck cancer was diagnosed in the dose-escalation patients. Study conclusions and caveats: In general, CD8+ T cells held more expanded clones than CD4+ did, on average.

Comments on this clone: The antigen remains unidentified.

At baseline, cycle 4 day 1, and cycle 7 day 1, blood was sampled. V dropped 5 bases and J dropped 0 bases, with 8 bases sitting between them. Per germline, CDR1 MNHNY and CDR2 SVGAGI (reference sequence). The CDR3 is 14 residues long. Libraries were prepared by immunoSEQ multiplex PCR; TCRdb keeps only in-frame clonotypes and omits some of them. The sample yields about 40,000 clones, 70% to 90% seen once. The sequence derives from an adult with an advanced solid tumor such as melanoma, head and neck, liver or kidney cancer. The rearrangement joins TRBV6-6 to TRBJ1-3; D may be TRBD1 (5 bases). This specimen was CD4+ or CD8+ T cells sorted from blood, taken in a trial of the OX40 agonist ivuxolimab. This CDR3 is CASSGTASGNTIYF. CDR3 in DNA: TGTGCCAGCAGTGGGACGGCCTCTGGAAACACCATATATTTT.